This T cell receptor beta chain appears in the sequencing data of a study of blood T cell repertoires in COVID-19. Across the study: The samples span acute and convalescent COVID-19 from the United States, Italy and Spain. PBMCs, B-cell-depleted T cells, or T cells provided the cDNA or gDNA that made up the material.

The CDR3 has 13 amino acids. V was clipped by 3 bases and J by 4 bases, with 7 bases between them. TCRdb's table, derived via immunoSEQ multiplex PCR, lists solely in-frame clones and lacks some. The sample shows about 400,000 clones, around 89% of them seen only once. V usage is TRBV12-3 or TRBV12-4 and J usage is TRBJ1-5, with D hard to call. The source is a woman aged 30 to 39 with acute or convalescent COVID-19. The sample taken for sequencing was peripheral blood. Here the CDR3 reads CASSFFGNQPQHF. Written as DNA, the CDR3 is TGTGCCAGCAGTTTTTTCGGGAATCAGCCCCAGCATTTT.